One sample yielded the 26 T cell receptor beta chains listed below, sequenced in a study of CD8+CD57+ T cells in acquired aplastic anemia. Profiling that covered TCR beta VDJ and CDR3 relied on genomic DNA as its template. Via MiXCR, TCRdb re-called the reads, giving one row per CDR3 protein. The table records about 180,000 distinct CDR3 sequences, roughly half of them present only once. Sequencing was carried out using sorted CD4+, CD8+, or CD8+CD57+ T cells (not recorded which) from PBMCs. Source of these receptors: a human donor in good health.

In its sample, this clonotype was seen many times. The chain carries TRBV11-2 and TRBJ2-3; D ambiguous. The germline CDR1 and CDR2 sequences are SGHAT and FQNNGV. The CDR3 totals 15 residues. The ends were cut back, 3 bases at V and 7 bases at J, with 17 bases in the middle. The CDR3 DNA follows: TGTGCCAGCAGCTTGGGCCCCGGGCCCGGCAATACGCAGTATTTT. Its protein product is CASSLGPGPGNTQYF.

The V and J genes are TRBV25-1 and TRBJ2-3, with TRBD2 matching over 7 bases. Germline loops: CDR1 MGHDK, CDR2 SYGVNS. V trimming: 5 bases; J trimming: 0 bases; junction bases outside the gene matches: 2. CDR3 length: 14 residues. For the CDR3, the DNA is TGTGCCAGCAGTCAAGCGGGGAGCACAGATACGCAGTATTTT. Protein: CASSQAGSTDTQYF.

The V gene is TRBV20-1, the J gene TRBJ2-5; 9 bases are shared with TRBD1. CDR1 and CDR2 from the germline V gene are DFQATT and SNEGSKA (reference sequence). V dropped 0 bases and J dropped 5; count of bases not matched to a gene: 7. The CDR3 spans 15 residues. The CDR3 DNA sequence: TGCAGTGCTAGAGATCAGACAGGGGGTTTGGAGACCCAGTACTTC. This translates into CSARDQTGGLETQYF.

Details on this clonotype: A read error is likely, as this CDR3 ends without the conserved phenylalanine or tryptophan. The rearrangement uses TRBV4-1 and TRBJ1-1; 8 bases match TRBD1. With 3 bases clipped from V and 0 bases from J, the junction kept 9 bases outside the gene matches. The CDR3 loop spans 17 amino acids. Germline V lookup: CDR1 MGHRA, CDR2 YSYEKL. CDR3 nucleotides: TGCGCCAGCAGCCACGGACTCCGGACAGGGATGAACACTGAAGCTTTCTCT. Residues: CASSHGLRTGMNTEAFS.

This clonotype was recorded many times. The V and J genes are TRBV19 and TRBJ1-2; D is ambiguous. Germline loops: CDR1 LNHDA, CDR2 SQIVND (reference sequence). Trimming stripped 6 bases from V and 4 bases from J, with 15 bases between. This CDR3 has 14 residues. The CDR3 loop is CASRVPGNRYGYTF. The DNA of the CDR3 is TGTGCCAGTAGGGTCCCCGGGAACCGCTATGGCTACACCTTC.

This clonotype was counted ten times or more. The rearrangement links TRBV6-1 to TRBJ2-7; 9 nucleotides match TRBD1. Trimming took 4 bases from V and 3 from J; bases not matched to a gene: 10. This CDR3 contains 16 residues. Germline V gene lookup returns CDR1 MNHNS and CDR2 SASEGT. The CDR3 DNA reads TGTGCCAGCAGTGCCTTACCGGGACAGGGTAACTACGAGCAGTACTTC. Amino acids: CASSALPGQGNYEQYF.

Concerning this clonotype: The junction departs from germline at one end; a sequencing error may be responsible. The chain carries TRBV5-4 and TRBJ2-1; D may match TRBD1 or TRBD2 (6 bases each). This CDR3 spans 13 amino acids. Per germline, CDR1 SGHNT and CDR2 YYREEE (reference sequence). The CDR3 DNA sequence: TGTGCCGGCAGCCGGGGGCCCGCGTATGAGCAGTTCTTC. The encoded protein is CAGSRGPAYEQFF.

Only one count was recorded for this clonotype. This sequence may be a read error, since a much larger clone differs from it by one base. The gene calls are TRBV6-1 and TRBJ1-2; weak D call: TRBD1 (6 bases). The CDR3 has 15 residues. The V end lost 11 bases, the J end lost 4 bases, and 23 bases lay between the germline ends. Germline values: CDR1 MNHNS, CDR2 SASEGT. CDR3 in DNA: TGTGCCTGCACCAGAGGGACTGACAGGACCTATGGCTACACCTTC. Its protein product is CACTRGTDRTYGYTF.

The table lists this clonotype with many counts. The chain combines TRBV2 with TRBJ2-7; 7 bases are shared with TRBD1. After removal of 5 bases from V and 7 bases from J, the junction contained 14 bases not matched to a gene. The CDR3 runs to 15 residues. Germline-derived CDR1 and CDR2 are SNHLY and FYNNEI. CDR3 in DNA: TGTGCCAGCAGTACATCCTCGACCGGGACAGCAGAGCAGTACTTC. This translates into CASSTSSTGTAEQYF.

The rearrangement uses TRBV10-3 and TRBJ1-2; no clear D. Looked up from germline, CDR1 is ENHRY and CDR2 is SYGVKD. The CDR3 is 14 amino acids. The germline V and J ends were trimmed by 1 base and 8 bases, with 14 bases remaining between them. The CDR3 protein is CAISEFGSVRGYTF. CDR3 coding DNA: TGTGCCATCAGTGAGTTCGGGTCAGTAAGGGGCTACACCTTC.

In this sample, this clonotype turned up many times. The rearrangement links TRBV10-3 to TRBJ2-3; a possible D gene is TRBD1 (5 bases). CDR3 length equals 13 residues. V shed 7 bases and J shed 2 bases, with 10 bases lying between them. Per germline, CDR1 ENHRY and CDR2 SYGVKD. The CDR3 spells CAIKGRDTDTQYF. CDR3 DNA: TGTGCCATCAAAGGCAGGGACACAGATACGCAGTATTTT.

CDR3 loop: CASSWGQGGNTEAFF. DNA of the CDR3: TGCGCCAGCAGCTGGGGGCAGGGGGGGAACACTGAAGCTTTCTTT. This sequence joins TRBV5-1 and TRBJ1-1, with 7 positions matching TRBD1. The junction had 6 bases not matched to a gene; V was cut back by 3 bases and J by 1 base. This CDR3 is 15 amino acids long. Germline values: CDR1 SGHRS, CDR2 YFSETQ.

This clonotype was recorded a few times. The chain links TRBV24-1 to TRBJ2-3, with a tentative D call TRBD2 (5 bases). The CDR3 extends over 13 amino acids. V lost 7 bases and J 2 bases, leaving 9 bases between the germline ends. Per the germline V gene, CDR1 is KGHDR and CDR2 is SFDVKD. The chain's CDR3 is CATSSRDTDTQYF. The CDR3 DNA reads TGTGCCACCAGCTCCCGGGACACAGATACGCAGTATTTT.

This clonotype was detected many times. The CDR3 DNA sequence: TGTGCCAGCAGCTTCGGCGGGGGGAGCACCGGGGAGCTGTTTTTT. Translation gives CASSFGGGSTGELFF. The chain joins TRBV7-8 to TRBJ2-2; TRBD2 matches at 8 bases. The CDR3 loop spans 15 amino acids. CDR1 and CDR2 (germline): SGHVS, FQNEAQ. The J segment lost 4 bases and the V segment lost 3 bases, leaving 4 bases of the junction unmatched.

This clonotype was counted ten times or more. The chain carries TRBV12-3 or TRBV12-4 and TRBJ1-1; 7 bases line up with TRBD1. This CDR3 region has 15 residues. With 4 bases clipped from V and 0 bases from J, the junction kept 5 bases outside the gene matches. CDR3 loop: CASSSGTDMNTEAFF. The CDR3 nucleotides read TGTGCCAGCAGTTCTGGGACAGACATGAACACTGAAGCTTTCTTT.

This clonotype showed up just once. V is TRBV19 and J is TRBJ2-1; D may be TRBD2 (6 bases). Germline V CDR1 and CDR2: LNHDA, SQIVND (reference sequence). CDR3 size: 15 residues. V was cut by 2 bases and J by 6 bases, with 14 bases left in between. The CDR3 coding sequence is TGTGCCAGTAGTATACGACTAGGATCAGGCAATGAGCAGTTCTTC. It specifies CASSIRLGSGNEQFF.

This clonotype occurred once. CDR3 region: CASSSAGGISDTQYF. The CDR3 nucleotides read TGCGCCAGCAGCTCAGCGGGAGGAATCTCAGATACGCAGTATTTT. The chain recombines TRBV5-1 with TRBJ2-3, with 9 bases identical to TRBD2. Germline V gene lookup returns CDR1 SGHRS and CDR2 YFSETQ. The CDR3 has 15 residues. V lost 3 bases, J lost 4 bases, and 6 bases stayed unmatched.

This clonotype was seen more than once but under ten times. The chain couples TRBV5-4 to TRBJ2-3, with 13 nucleotides matching TRBD2. CDR3 length: 17 amino acids. CDR1 is SGHNT, CDR2 YYREEE, per germline (reference sequence). V shed 2 bases and J 3 bases; nucleotides not matched to a gene: 6. CDR3 in amino acids: CASSFRKGLAGTDTQYF. For the CDR3, the DNA is TGTGCCAGCAGCTTCAGGAAGGGACTAGCGGGGACAGATACGCAGTATTTT.

The V gene is TRBV2, the J gene TRBJ1-2; TRBD1 is a possible D gene (5 bases). The CDR3 is 14 residues long. Trimming cost V 0 bases and J 4 bases, with 9 bases left between them. The germline CDR1 and CDR2 sequences are SNHLY and FYNNEI. CDR3 amino acids: CASSEAGPIYGYTF. CDR3 sequence (DNA): TGTGCCAGCAGTGAAGCGGGACCGATCTATGGCTACACCTTC.

The table lists this clonotype with many counts. This chain uses TRBV20-1 with TRBJ2-1, with TRBD2 matching 9 bases. Trimming cost V 0 bases and J 12 bases; bases outside gene matches: 6. From germline, CDR1 is DFQATT and CDR2 SNEGSKA (reference sequence). CDR3 length equals 13 residues. The CDR3 reads CSARDRAGGVQFF. The DNA of the CDR3 is TGCAGTGCTAGAGATCGAGCGGGAGGTGTGCAGTTCTTC.

The chain uses TRBV27 and TRBJ1-5, with a possible D match to TRBD1 (5 bases). Deletions cut 6 bases from V and 6 bases from J, with 12 bases between. Germline lookup yields CDR1 MNHEY and CDR2 SMNVEV (reference sequence). The CDR3 is 13 residues long. In nucleotides, the CDR3 is TGTGCCAGCAGGGGGTGGGGCGGTCAGCCCCAGCATTTT. Encoded protein: CASRGWGGQPQHF.

The table lists this clonotype with a few counts. In this CDR3 the conserved last residue, phenylalanine or tryptophan, is missing, so a read error is likely. CDR3 sequence reads: CAISEKLFS. CDR3 DNA: TGTGCCATCAGTGAAAAACTGTTTTCT. The chain is built from TRBV10-3 and TRBJ1-4; D uncertain. Between the trimmed V and J ends, which lost 3 bases and 10 bases, there was a span of 0 bases. The germline CDR1 and CDR2 sequences are ENHRY and SYGVKD. CDR3 length equals 9 residues.

Many counts were recorded for this clonotype. The chain joins TRBV7-2 to TRBJ1-1; D gene ambiguous. The CDR3 loop spans 14 amino acids. Germline lookup yields CDR1 SGHTA and CDR2 FQGNSA. V lost 1 base and J lost 0, with 6 bases in between. The CDR3 sequence is CASSLEMVNTEAFF. CDR3 coding DNA: TGTGCCAGCAGCTTAGAGATGGTGAACACTGAAGCTTTCTTT.

This clonotype was counted ten times or more. The chain has TRBV19 and TRBJ1-1; the match to TRBD1 covers 10 bases. This CDR3 has 17 residues. Per germline, CDR1 LNHDA and CDR2 SQIVND (reference sequence). Trimming removed 11 bases from V and 5 bases from J; junction bases left unmatched: 20. The CDR3 nucleotides read TGTGCCGTAACGTCAGGACAGGGGGTTTGGGTTGTAACTGAAGCTTTCTTT. This sequence encodes CAVTSGQGVWVVTEAFF.

In its sample, this clonotype was seen many times. The rearrangement links TRBV10-3 to TRBJ2-1; 14 bases align to TRBD2. Germline-derived CDR1 and CDR2 are ENHRY and SYGVKD. Trimming cost V 4 bases and J 1 base; bases outside gene matches: 3. This CDR3 has 17 residues. CDR3 nucleotides: TGTGCCATCAGTGGGGGACTAGCGGGAGTTTCCTACAATGAGCAGTTCTTC. Its translation: CAISGGLAGVSYNEQFF.

The chain employs TRBV7-2 and TRBJ1-2; D possibly corresponds to TRBD1 (5 bases). Trimming left V 4 bases short and J 14 bases short, with 20 bases between. CDR1 and CDR2 from the germline V gene are SGHTA and FQGNSA. CDR3 length: 13 residues. The CDR3 is CASSSLGGRAETF. The CDR3 DNA reads as TGTGCCAGCAGCTCCCTCGGGGGTCGGGCGGAAACCTTC.